These T cell receptor beta chains were read from a single sample in a study of neurological immune-mediated disorders. Each CDR3 protein is one row after TCRdb ran MiXCR on the 5' RACE reads. This table holds 57,000 or so distinct CDR3 sequences, more than 8% found once. The sequenced material came from PBMCs. The receptors were sampled from a man aged 25 to 45 in good health. Each CDR3 is given with its conserved first and last residue. The order of the fields is V gene, J gene, CDR3 protein.

V: TRBV20-1; J: TRBJ2-3; CDR3: CSAHNRELVTDTQYF
V: TRBV9; J: TRBJ2-7; CDR3: CASSPSWALSYEQYF
V: TRBV12-3/TRBV12-4; J: TRBJ2-2; CDR3: CASSSGTRDTGELFF
V: TRBV19; J: TRBJ1-2; CDR3: CASSIGRTIGYGYTF
V: TRBV5-1; J: TRBJ2-1; CDR3: CASSFTSGRSGGEQFF
V: TRBV28; J: TRBJ2-7; CDR3: CASRPRDSSYEQYF
V: TRBV3-1; J: TRBJ2-5; CDR3: CASSHTSNQETQYF
V: TRBV7-9; J: TRBJ2-7; CDR3: CASRPGQGPYEQYF
V: TRBV4-1; J: TRBJ1-5; CDR3: CASSQDLSGHFNQPQHF
V: TRBV29-1; J: TRBJ2-2; CDR3: CSVGLIAGNPNTGELFF
V: TRBV20-1; J: TRBJ1-4; CDR3: CSASPGPNEKLFF
V: TRBV6-6; J: TRBJ2-5; CDR3: CASSYGGRSQETQYF
V: TRBV6-5; J: TRBJ2-1; CDR3: CASSAAKSSYNEQFF
V: TRBV7-9; J: TRBJ2-1; CDR3: CASSERLAGYNEQFF
V: TRBV12-3/TRBV12-4; J: TRBJ2-1; CDR3: CASSFGQGYYNEQFF
V: TRBV13; J: TRBJ2-1; CDR3: CASSFDRGVSRANEQFF
V: TRBV5-5; J: TRBJ1-3; CDR3: CASSSRPTGNAGNTIYF
V: TRBV28; J: TRBJ1-1; CDR3: CASNIFERAGEAFF
V: TRBV7-9; J: TRBJ2-1; CDR3: CASSHFWREGLNEQFF
V: TRBV5-1; J: TRBJ2-1; CDR3: CASSLVQAGPYNEQFF
V: TRBV6-1; J: TRBJ2-2; CDR3: CASSELRPHTWELFF
V: TRBV7-9; J: TRBJ2-7; CDR3: CASSPFDEQYF
V: TRBV6-4; J: TRBJ2-3; CDR3: CASSDSIAGGDTQYF
V: TRBV5-1; J: TRBJ1-1; CDR3: CASSFGTGHGVNTEAFF
V: TRBV7-2; J: TRBJ1-6; CDR3: CASSFRTPPLHF
V: TRBV14; J: TRBJ2-5; CDR3: CASSLTGVTVETQYF
V: TRBV7-9; J: TRBJ2-5; CDR3: CASSLAEVLGLATQETQYF
V: TRBV12-3/TRBV12-4; J: TRBJ2-1; CDR3: CASRTGTGSNEQFF
V: TRBV5-5; J: TRBJ2-7; CDR3: CASSPRPFYEQYF
V: TRBV5-1; J: TRBJ2-5; CDR3: CASSLGLREETQYF
V: TRBV5-1; J: TRBJ2-6; CDR3: CASSEVQIMTSGANVLTF
V: TRBV3-1; J: TRBJ2-3; CDR3: CASSLSSLAGDTQYF
V: TRBV4-1; J: TRBJ2-2; CDR3: CASSKPPGGPAGELFF
V: TRBV20-1; J: TRBJ1-5; CDR3: CSAIPGPNQPQHF
V: TRBV5-1; J: TRBJ2-1; CDR3: CASSLGGTPSYNEQFF
V: TRBV10-3; J: TRBJ2-7; CDR3: CAISDGQGDEQYF
V: TRBV5-1; J: TRBJ2-2; CDR3: CASSFAGERAGELFF
V: TRBV5-1; J: TRBJ1-1; CDR3: CASSWGGEAFF
V: TRBV5-1; J: TRBJ2-7; CDR3: CASSSGQGSSYEQYF
V: TRBV5-1; J: TRBJ2-2; CDR3: CASSSPSGGNTRELFF
V: TRBV28; J: TRBJ1-4; CDR3: CASGIGQGNEKLFF